The subject of this entry is one T cell receptor beta chain. Antigen: not known. The CDR3 contains 14 residues. Germline CDR1 reads SGDLS; CDR2 reads YYNGEE. V was cut by 2 bases and J by 2 bases, with 11 bases left in between. This record belongs to a study of shared clonotypes between healthy human individuals. Study findings and constraints: The four-donor shared clonotypes exceeded non-shared clonotypes in generation probability, with non-shared ones scoring lower. There were few donors, and this limited the genetic and exposure-history diversity represented. Across a few donors, naive CD4 shared around 5%, naive CD8 around 3.8%, memory CD4 more than 2%, memory CD8 more than 0.35%. It was only blood that was sampled, and tissue repertoires likely differ.

The naive CD8 subset, CD45RO-negative cells positively selected for CCR7, excluded terminally differentiated effector memory CD45RA+ cells. Profiled with immunoSEQ multiplex PCR; TCRdb holds only in-frame clones, not every one. The table has millions of clones, about 95% seen once. The chain has TRBV9 and TRBJ2-7; a weak D match, TRBD1 (6 bases). The TCR sequence derives from a man between 18 and 35 years old in good health. Sequencing input: naive CD8+ T cells sorted from blood. The CDR3 loop is CASSVGQSPYEQYF. The CDR3 DNA reads TGTGCCAGCAGCGTTGGACAGAGCCCCTACGAGCAGTACTTC.